A single sample is the source of the 19 T cell receptor beta chains below, sequenced in a study of CD8 T cells in Susac syndrome. The RNA, about 0.5 to 1 ug, was put through reverse transcription using random hexamers. TCRdb itself ran the immunoSEQ multiplex PCR reads through MiXCR, one entry per CDR3 protein. The table records roughly 150,000 distinct CDR3 sequences, 94% of them present only once. Sequencing was performed on CD4+ T cells from PBMCs. These receptors originate from a human donor with multiple sclerosis.

The chain carries TRBV5-4 and TRBJ2-1; the match to TRBD2 covers 13 bases. This CDR3 contains 16 residues. Per germline, CDR1 SGHNT and CDR2 YYREEE (reference sequence). The V segment lost 3 bases and the J segment 10 bases; nucleotides outside the gene matches: 10. The CDR3 spells CASSSILAGGPGEQFF. CDR3 bases: TGTGCCAGCAGCTCTATACTAGCGGGAGGGCCGGGAGAGCAGTTCTTC. Looking up the rest from reference TRBV5-4 and TRBJ2-1 gives the full variable domain: ETGVTQSPTHLIKTRGQQVTLRCSSQSGHNTVSWYQQALGQGPQFIFQYYREEENGRGNFPPRFSGLQFPNYSSELNVNALELDDSALYLCASSSILAGGPGEQFFGPGTRLTVL.

This clonotype was recorded only once. This chain connects TRBV6-2 or TRBV6-3 to TRBJ2-7; D remains unclear. CDR1 MNHEY and CDR2 SVGEGT come from the germline V gene. The CDR3 runs 14 residues. With 2 bases removed from V and 2 bases from J, the gap between germline ends came to 10 bases. CDR3 loop: CASSYEYSPYEQYF. CDR3 bases: TGTGCCAGCAGTTACGAGTACTCCCCCTACGAGCAGTACTTC.

In this sample, this clonotype turned up once. This chain connects TRBV20-1 to TRBJ1-2; D is perhaps TRBD1 (6 bases). In germline, CDR1 is DFQATT, CDR2 SNEGSKA (reference sequence). The V and J ends lost 0 bases and 8 bases respectively, with 16 bases between them. The CDR3 has 14 residues. The CDR3 region is CSAREQGGSGGYTF. The DNA for the CDR3 is TGCAGTGCTAGAGAACAAGGGGGTTCAGGAGGCTACACCTTC.

The chain carries TRBV24-1 and TRBJ1-2, with TRBD1 matching over 7 bases. Germline-derived CDR1 and CDR2 are KGHDR and SFDVKD. This CDR3 is 14 amino acids long. Losses at the gene ends were 2 bases for V and 4 bases for J; bases not matched to a gene: 3. This CDR3 is CATSDYPGGYGYTF. As DNA, the CDR3 is TGTGCCACCAGTGATTACCCAGGGGGCTATGGCTACACCTTC.

V usage is TRBV5-4 and J usage is TRBJ1-4, with TRBD1 identical over 8 bases. Germline V gene sequence: CDR1 SGHNT, CDR2 YYREEE (reference sequence). The CDR3 runs to 14 residues. The V and J ends lost 3 bases and 8 bases, in that order; junction bases with no gene match: 6. CDR3: CASSSDRGSEKLFF. The CDR3 DNA is TGTGCCAGCAGCTCCGACAGGGGTAGCGAAAAACTGTTTTTT.

This clonotype was recorded once. The chain has TRBV7-9 and TRBJ2-3; D not resolved. The CDR3 totals 14 residues. Trimming took off 5 bases at V and 6 bases at J, with 15 bases between the two ends. Germline V gene lookup returns CDR1 SEHNR and CDR2 FQNEAQ (reference sequence). CDR3 in DNA: TGTGCCAGCAGCCCGCTTGGGGTCGGTGATACGCAGTATTTT. Protein product: CASSPLGVGDTQYF.

The V and J genes are TRBV6-4 and TRBJ2-7, with 9 bases lining up with TRBD2. The germline gives CDR1 MRHNA, CDR2 SNTAGT. The CDR3 totals 16 residues. The V and J ends lost 2 bases and 2 bases, in that order; junction bases with no gene match: 7. As DNA, the CDR3 is TGTGCCAGCAGTGACGGTCGCGCGGGAGGGCCCTACGAGCAGTACTTC. This translates into CASSDGRAGGPYEQYF.

The gene calls are TRBV3-1 and TRBJ2-3; D is uncertain. Germline CDR1 reads LGHDT; CDR2 reads YNNKEL (reference sequence). V lost 8 bases and J 3 bases, leaving 18 bases between the germline ends. This CDR3 region has 15 residues. The CDR3 is CASGEAPPLTDTQYF. The CDR3 coding sequence is TGTGCCAGCGGTGAGGCACCCCCTCTAACAGATACGCAGTATTTT.

The chain links TRBV10-3 to TRBJ2-1; possibly TRBD2 for D (6 bases). V lost 10 bases to trimming and J lost 5 bases, with 15 bases between them. This CDR3 is built from 13 residues. Germline CDR1 is ENHRY and CDR2 is SYGVKD. CDR3 in amino acids: CATRLGTHNEQFF. CDR3 DNA: TGTGCCACCCGACTCGGGACTCACAATGAGCAGTTCTTC.

The gene calls are TRBV6-6 and TRBJ1-1; D unclear. Germline values: CDR1 MNHNY, CDR2 SVGAGI (reference sequence). V lost 5 bases, J lost 7 bases, and 11 bases lay in between. This CDR3 comprises 12 residues. CDR3 protein: CASSPDPYEAFF. Written as DNA, the CDR3 is TGTGCCAGCAGTCCTGACCCATATGAAGCTTTCTTT.

J is TRBJ1-3 and V is TRBV30, with a possible D match to TRBD1 (5 bases). Germline-derived CDR1 and CDR2 are GTSNPN and SVGIG (reference sequence). The V gene lost 0 bases and the J gene lost 12 bases, with 21 bases spanning the gap. CDR3 size: 15 residues. The DNA for the CDR3 is TGTGCCTGGAGTGTAATACGGTATACAGGCAGGAACATATATTTT. Protein sequence: CAWSVIRYTGRNIYF.

The chain couples TRBV7-9 to TRBJ1-1, with D perhaps matching TRBD1 (5 bases). CDR1 and CDR2 from the germline V gene are SEHNR and FQNEAQ (reference sequence). The ends were cut back, 4 bases at V and 3 bases at J, with 18 bases in the middle. The CDR3 covers 16 residues. The CDR3 DNA follows: TGTGCCAGCAGCTCAAGAAAGGGGCTTCGGTACACTGAAGCTTTCTTT. Amino acid sequence: CASSSRKGLRYTEAFF.

The chain has TRBV30 and TRBJ2-3; 10 positions match TRBD1. The germline V gene has CDR1 GTSNPN and CDR2 SVGIG (reference sequence). The ends lost 3 bases at V and 4 bases at J; junction bases unmatched: 7. The CDR3 has 15 residues. CDR3 nucleotides: TGTGCCTGGAGCCCCAGGGACAGGGGCCCAGATACGCAGTATTTT. The encoded protein is CAWSPRDRGPDTQYF.

The chain carries TRBV20-1 and TRBJ1-1, with 8 positions matching TRBD1. The CDR3 is 13 amino acids. Unmatched junction bases numbered 9, after V lost 4 bases and J lost 8 bases. Looked up from germline, CDR1 is DFQATT and CDR2 is SNEGSKA (reference sequence). The CDR3 DNA reads TGCAGTGCTATATTACTCAGGGGGCGCGAAGCTTTCTTT. Translation: CSAILLRGREAFF.

This chain joins TRBV6-5 and TRBJ2-1; D is ambiguous. The CDR3 loop spans 14 amino acids. V was clipped by 2 bases and J by 0 bases, with 5 bases between them. The germline V gene has CDR1 MNHEY and CDR2 SVGAGI. The CDR3: CASSYKGSYNEQFF. CDR3 in DNA: TGTGCCAGCAGTTACAAGGGCTCCTACAATGAGCAGTTCTTC.

The chain is built from TRBV3-1 and TRBJ1-5; TRBD1 agrees at 9 bases. The CDR3 length is 16 residues. Germline CDR1 LGHDT, CDR2 YNNKEL (reference sequence). J lost 5 bases, V lost 1 base, and 6 bases had no gene match. CDR3 sequence reads: CASSQGRDRVHQPQHF. CDR3 coding DNA: TGTGCCAGCAGCCAAGGGAGGGACAGGGTTCATCAGCCCCAGCATTTT.

The chain links TRBV20-1 to TRBJ2-1, with TRBD1 identical over 10 bases. The germline V gene encodes CDR1 DFQATT and CDR2 SNEGSKA (reference sequence). This CDR3 is built from 15 residues. The V and J ends lost 6 bases and 8 bases, in that order; junction bases with no gene match: 13. CDR3 DNA sequence: TGCAGTGCCTTGACCCGGGACAGGGGATCCGATGAGCAGTTCTTC. It specifies CSALTRDRGSDEQFF.

The chain carries TRBV5-6 and TRBJ1-2, with 7 bases aligning to TRBD1. J was trimmed by 6 bases and V by 1 base; bases with no gene match: 6. The CDR3 contains 14 residues. Germline loops: CDR1 SGHDT, CDR2 YYEEEE. The CDR3 loop reads CASSLRQGVHGYTF. The CDR3, as DNA: TGTGCCAGCAGCTTGCGACAGGGCGTCCATGGCTACACCTTC.

CDR3 coding DNA: TGCAGTGCCATCCCCACTAGCGGGAGTTACAATGAGCAGTTCTTC. It translates to CSAIPTSGSYNEQFF. The rearrangement links TRBV20-1 to TRBJ2-1, with 11 positions matching TRBD2. The length of the CDR3 is 15 residues. Per the germline V gene, CDR1 is DFQATT and CDR2 is SNEGSKA (reference sequence). The V segment lost 6 bases and the J segment 4 bases; nucleotides outside the gene matches: 8.